The 30 T cell receptor beta chains given below trace back to one sample, sequenced in a study of blood T cell repertoires in COVID-19. Profiling relied on immunoSEQ multiplex PCR, and the TCRdb table lists in-frame clones only, not all of them. The table records about 150,000 clones, over 70% of them present only once. Sequenced: peripheral blood. Receptors originate from a man in his sixties with acute or convalescent COVID-19.

This clone was found a few times. The CDR3 DNA follows: TGTGCCAGCAGCCCGCCCGGACAACGACACGAGCAGTACTTC. It is translated as CASSPPGQRHEQYF. The chain recombines TRBV28 with TRBJ2-7, with D tentatively TRBD1 (5 bases). In germline, CDR1 is MDHEN, CDR2 SYDVKM. This CDR3 spans 14 amino acids. Trimming took 6 bases from V and 5 from J, leaving 17 bases between them.

The chain joins TRBV28 to TRBJ1-2, with D perhaps TRBD1 (6 bases). There are 14 residues in the CDR3. Trimming shortened V by 6 bases and J by 8 bases, and 19 bases separated the two germline ends. The V gene's germline CDR1 is MDHEN and CDR2 SYDVKM. CDR3 sequence (DNA): TGTGCCAGCAGGTTAGGGGCAGGGGTTAAGGGCTACACCTTC. Amino acid sequence: CASRLGAGVKGYTF.

The V gene is TRBV3-1 (or the pseudogene TRBV3-2), the J gene TRBJ2-1, with TRBD2 matching over 10 bases. Germline CDR1 is LGHDT and CDR2 is YNNKEL (reference sequence). J was trimmed by 7 bases and V by 3 bases; bases with no gene match: 12. The CDR3 contains 17 residues. CDR3 sequence reads: CASSQRSGVAGGNEQFF. CDR3 coding DNA: TGTGCCAGCAGCCAGCGTAGTGGGGTAGCGGGAGGAAATGAGCAGTTCTTC.

The rearrangement joins TRBV9 to TRBJ1-1, with D maybe TRBD1 (5 bases). CDR3 length: 16 residues. Trimming left V 0 bases short and J 0 bases short, with 12 bases between. Germline CDR1 reads SGDLS; CDR2 reads YYNGEE. In DNA, the CDR3 is TGTGCCAGCAGCGTAGGGCAGGGATGGATGAACACTGAAGCTTTCTTT. The encoded protein is CASSVGQGWMNTEAFF.

This clone was counted only a few times. The V call is TRBV24-1, the J call TRBJ1-5; TRBD1 agrees at 7 bases. The CDR3 covers 16 residues. Germline values: CDR1 KGHDR, CDR2 SFDVKD. V shed 3 bases, J shed 6 bases, and the junction held 10 bases outside the gene matches. The CDR3 loop is CATSDATGTVTQPQHF. The CDR3 coding sequence is TGTGCCACCAGTGATGCAACCGGGACAGTCACTCAGCCCCAGCATTTT.

The gene calls are TRBV2 and TRBJ1-2; TRBD1 might be the D (5 bases). V was pared by 7 bases and J by 6 bases, with 21 bases between. Germline assignment: CDR1 SNHLY and CDR2 FYNNEI. This CDR3 is 15 amino acids long. The CDR3 DNA reads TGTGCCAGCACCAAAGACAGCGCTCTTTCGGATGGCTACACCTTC. Protein sequence: CASTKDSALSDGYTF.

This chain joins TRBV19 and TRBJ2-7, with 10 bases aligning to TRBD1. With V trimmed by 3 bases and J by 6 bases, 8 bases remained unmatched. CDR3 length: 15 residues. In germline, CDR1 is LNHDA, CDR2 SQIVND (reference sequence). CDR3 nucleotide sequence: TGTGCCAGTAGTATCACCGGGACAGGGGTAGGCGAGCAGTACTTC. Protein: CASSITGTGVGEQYF.

The chain links TRBV5-1 to TRBJ2-1, with a possible D match to TRBD1 (6 bases). V was pared by 0 bases and J by 6 bases, with 10 bases between. From germline, CDR1 is SGHRS and CDR2 YFSETQ. CDR3 length: 14 residues. The CDR3 DNA sequence: TGCGCCAGCAGCTTGGCACAGGGTTTCAATGAGCAGTTCTTC. This codes for CASSLAQGFNEQFF.

The chain is built from TRBV7-2 and TRBJ2-2, with D unresolved. V lost 4 bases and J 0 bases, leaving 9 bases between the germline ends. This CDR3 has 15 amino acids. The germline V gene has CDR1 SGHTA and CDR2 FQGNSA. The CDR3 region has the DNA TGTGCCAGCAGCTGGGCGACCACGAACACCGGGGAGCTGTTTTTT. It specifies CASSWATTNTGELFF.

The rearrangement uses TRBV3-1 (or the pseudogene TRBV3-2) and TRBJ2-7; unclear D gene. The CDR3 covers 10 residues. V shed 4 bases and J shed 6 bases, with 4 bases lying between them. Germline V CDR1 and CDR2: LGHDT, YNNKEL (reference sequence). CDR3 sequence reads: CASSPREQYF. CDR3 bases: TGTGCCAGCAGCCCCCGCGAGCAGTACTTC.

With regard to this clone: Relative to the germline gene, one junction end is altered; a read error may explain this. V gene TRBV6-5 combines with J gene TRBJ2-5; D not certain. This CDR3 has 13 residues. Germline assignment: CDR1 MNHEY and CDR2 SVGAGI. DNA of the CDR3: TGTGCCAGCAGGGAGAATATCCAAAAGACCCAGTACTTC. Translation gives CASRENIQKTQYF.

The chain uses TRBV10-3 and TRBJ2-7, with TRBD1 matching 9 bases. The trim removed 0 bases at V and 0 bases at J, leaving 6 bases unmatched. Germline assignment: CDR1 ENHRY and CDR2 SYGVKD. The CDR3 is 17 amino acids. The CDR3 nucleotides are TGTGCCATCAGTGAGTCCATAGGACAGGGGTTCTCCTACGAGCAGTACTTC. Residues: CAISESIGQGFSYEQYF.

This CDR3 is CAWSVQGVETQYF. Here the CDR3 DNA reads TGTGCCTGGAGTGTACAGGGGGTGGAGACCCAGTACTTC. The V gene is TRBV30, the J gene TRBJ2-5; 8 positions agree with TRBD1. The CDR3 is made up of 13 amino acids. V lost 0 bases and J lost 5; bases outside the gene matches: 2. Germline CDR1 and CDR2: GTSNPN and SVGIG (reference sequence).

CDR3 region: CASSQMTDPGNTIYF. The CDR3 bases are TGCGCCAGCAGCCAAATGACTGACCCTGGAAACACCATATATTTT. This chain joins TRBV4-3 and TRBJ1-3; no reliable D call. The CDR3 length is 15 residues. Germline-derived CDR1 and CDR2 are LGHNA and YSLEER. V was pared by 2 bases and J by 2 bases, with 10 bases between.

V is TRBV6-5 and J is TRBJ1-2; TRBD1 might be the D (5 bases). V dropped 5 bases and J dropped 8 bases, with 15 bases sitting between them. Germline V gives CDR1 MNHEY, CDR2 SVGAGI. This CDR3 contains 13 residues. This CDR3 reads CASSPQGFGGYTF. In nucleotides, the CDR3 is TGTGCCAGCAGTCCCCAGGGATTCGGGGGCTACACCTTC.

This clone showed up just once. This rearrangement joins TRBV12-5 to TRBJ2-1; 12 bases align to TRBD2. Germline V gene lookup returns CDR1 LGHNT and CDR2 FRNRAP. V was pared by 6 bases and J by 3 bases, with 3 bases of the junction left unmatched. The CDR3 consists of 15 residues. This CDR3 is CASGGLAGFYNEQFF. The CDR3 nucleotides are TGTGCTAGTGGCGGACTAGCGGGGTTCTACAATGAGCAGTTCTTC.

V gene TRBV27 combines with J gene TRBJ2-7, with 7 bases aligning to TRBD1. With V trimmed by 2 bases and J by 6 bases, 4 bases remained unmatched. From germline, CDR1 is MNHEY and CDR2 SMNVEV (reference sequence). The CDR3 runs to 13 residues. DNA of the CDR3: TGTGCCAGCAGTTTACTACAGGGGCTCGAGCAGTACTTC. This codes for CASSLLQGLEQYF.

A few counts support this clone. This chain links TRBV7-2 with TRBJ2-2, with 7 nucleotides matching TRBD1. V was pared by 0 bases and J by 0 bases, with 7 bases of the junction left unmatched. Germline CDR1 is SGHTA and CDR2 is FQGNSA. The CDR3 loop spans 18 amino acids. CDR3 residues: CASSLARQGPSNTGELFF. The CDR3 DNA sequence: TGTGCCAGCAGCTTAGCGCGACAGGGCCCGTCGAACACCGGGGAGCTGTTTTTT.

This chain joins TRBV5-1 and TRBJ1-2, with 11 bases fitting TRBD1. Trimming removed 6 bases from V and 8 bases from J; junction bases left unmatched: 15. This CDR3 has 16 amino acids. The germline CDR1 and CDR2 sequences are SGHRS and YFSETQ. CDR3 DNA sequence: TGCGCCAGCATCAAAACCCCCGGGACAGGGGGGATAGGCTACACCTTC. Protein: CASIKTPGTGGIGYTF.

The V call is TRBV29-1, the J call TRBJ1-1, with TRBD1 matching 7 bases. CDR3 length: 14 amino acids. The germline V gene has CDR1 SQVTM and CDR2 ANQGSEA. The V segment lost 6 bases and the J segment 1 base; nucleotides outside the gene matches: 8. CDR3 residues: CSVDRTGQNTEAFF. The DNA of the CDR3 is TGCAGCGTAGACCGGACAGGACAGAACACTGAAGCTTTCTTT.

This chain uses TRBV24-1 with TRBJ2-3; TRBD2 agrees at 14 bases. Germline V CDR1 and CDR2: KGHDR, SFDVKD. V trimming: 7 bases; J trimming: 2 bases; junction bases outside the gene matches: 13. There are 19 residues in the CDR3. CDR3 sequence reads: CATRLFGTSGSAPTDTQYF. In DNA form, the CDR3 reads TGTGCCACCAGACTATTTGGGACTAGCGGGAGTGCTCCCACAGATACGCAGTATTTT.

The rearrangement uses TRBV7-2 and TRBJ2-3; the D is unclear. Trimming shortened V by 5 bases and J by 8 bases, and 23 bases separated the two germline ends. The CDR3 covers 16 residues. CDR1 SGHTA and CDR2 FQGNSA come from the germline V gene. The DNA for the CDR3 is TGTGCCAGCAGCCATCCGGAGTCTCCAAGTGTGAGTACGCAGTATTTT. It is translated as CASSHPESPSVSTQYF.

The rearrangement uses TRBV2 and TRBJ2-7, with 9 nucleotides matching TRBD2. V lost 1 base to trimming and J lost 7 bases; unmatched junction nucleotides: 5. Looked up from germline, CDR1 is SNHLY and CDR2 is FYNNEI. The CDR3 covers 14 residues. DNA for the CDR3: TGTGCCAGCAGTGAAGTTCTAGCGGGGTGGGAGCAGTACTTC. It specifies CASSEVLAGWEQYF.

Written as DNA, the CDR3 is TGTGCCAGCAGCTTTGGGGAGGGTACGCAGTATTTT. Amino acid sequence: CASSFGEGTQYF. The gene calls are TRBV28 and TRBJ2-3; 7 nucleotides align to TRBD2. The CDR3 extends over 12 amino acids. CDR1 is MDHEN and CDR2 is SYDVKM in the germline V gene. Germline trimming cut 6 bases from V and 8 bases from J; bases unmatched to any gene: 5.

The genes are TRBV24-1 and TRBJ2-5, with D perhaps matching TRBD1 (5 bases). V was pared by 0 bases and J by 2 bases, with 12 bases between. CDR1 is KGHDR and CDR2 is SFDVKD in the germline V gene. This CDR3 comprises 16 residues. The CDR3 is CATSDLGQTEQETQYF. CDR3 in DNA: TGTGCCACCAGTGATTTGGGGCAGACAGAGCAAGAGACCCAGTACTTC.

This chain links TRBV28 with TRBJ1-5, with TRBD1 identical over 9 bases. The CDR3 spans 14 residues. Germline trimming cut 6 bases from V and 4 bases from J; bases unmatched to any gene: 4. The V gene's germline CDR1 is MDHEN and CDR2 SYDVKM. The CDR3 DNA sequence: TGTGCCAGCAGCCTACAGGGGGCAAATCAGCCCCAGCATTTT. Its protein is CASSLQGANQPQHF. Using reference TRBV28 and TRBJ1-5 for the parts outside the CDR3, the full variable domain is DVKVTQSSRYLVKRTGEKVFLECVQDMDHENMFWYRQDPGLGLRLIYFSYDVKMKEKGDIPEGYSVSREKKERFSLILESASTNQTSMYLCASSLQGANQPQHFGDGTRLSIL.

V is TRBV9 and J is TRBJ1-3; 8 nucleotides line up with TRBD1. The V gene end was trimmed by 2 bases and the J gene end by 0 bases; junction bases not matched to a gene: 4. The CDR3 has 16 amino acids. Germline values: CDR1 SGDLS, CDR2 YYNGEE. CDR3 region: CASSVGTGLSGNTIYF. DNA for the CDR3: TGTGCCAGCAGCGTGGGGACAGGCCTCTCTGGAAACACCATATATTTT. The whole variable domain, filled in from reference TRBV9 and TRBJ1-3, reads DSGVTQTPKHLITATGQRVTLRCSPRSGDLSVYWYQQSLDQGLQFLIQYYNGEERAKGNILERFSAQQFPDLHSELNLSSLELGDSALYFCASSVGTGLSGNTIYFGEGSWLTVV.

The chain is built from TRBV28 and TRBJ2-3; D is unclear. Germline CDR1 and CDR2: MDHEN and SYDVKM. V shed 2 bases and J shed 1 base, with 16 bases lying between them. The CDR3 runs 17 residues. CDR3 DNA: TGTGCCAGCAGTTTAGATGCTGGCGGCTACCGCACAGATACGCAGTATTTT. Encoded protein: CASSLDAGGYRTDTQYF.

V usage is TRBV7-2 and J usage is TRBJ1-4; no definite D call. The CDR3 runs to 14 residues. Per the germline V gene, CDR1 is SGHTA and CDR2 is FQGNSA. V lost 2 bases and J lost 8, with 12 bases in between. The CDR3 here is CASSLRLSGEKLFF. The CDR3 DNA sequence: TGTGCCAGCAGCTTAAGGTTAAGCGGCGAAAAACTGTTTTTT.

CDR3 residues: CASSAGQDNEKLFF. CDR3 nucleotide sequence: TGTGCCAGTAGTGCGGGACAGGATAATGAAAAACTGTTTTTT. The chain joins TRBV19 to TRBJ1-4; 8 positions match TRBD1. The CDR3 is made up of 14 amino acids. CDR1 is LNHDA, CDR2 SQIVND, per germline (reference sequence). V shed 5 bases and J 4 bases; nucleotides not matched to a gene: 3.